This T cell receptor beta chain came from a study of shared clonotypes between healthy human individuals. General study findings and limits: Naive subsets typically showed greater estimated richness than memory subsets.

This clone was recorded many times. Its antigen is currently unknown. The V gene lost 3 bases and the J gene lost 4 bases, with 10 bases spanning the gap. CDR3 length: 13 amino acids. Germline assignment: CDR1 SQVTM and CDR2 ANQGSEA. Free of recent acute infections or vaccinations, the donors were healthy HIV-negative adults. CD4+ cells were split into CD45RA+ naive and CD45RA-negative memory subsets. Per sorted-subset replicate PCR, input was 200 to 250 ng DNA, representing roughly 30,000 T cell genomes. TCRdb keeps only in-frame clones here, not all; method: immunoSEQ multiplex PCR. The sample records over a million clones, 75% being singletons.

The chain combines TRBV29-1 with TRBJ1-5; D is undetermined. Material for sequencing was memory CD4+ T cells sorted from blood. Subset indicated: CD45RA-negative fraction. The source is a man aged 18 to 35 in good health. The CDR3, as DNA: TGCAGCGTTGAGGTTGAGCTTAATCAGCCCCAGCATTTT. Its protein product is CSVEVELNQPQHF. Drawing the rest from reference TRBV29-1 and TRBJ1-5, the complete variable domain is SAVISQKPSRDICQRGTSLTIQCQVDSQVTMMFWYRQQPGQSLTLIATANQGSEATYESGFVIDKFPISRPNLTFSTLTVSNMSPEDSSIYLCSVEVELNQPQHFGDGTRLSIL.